A single T cell receptor beta chain is shown here with its context. This clone was found a few times. Its binding antigen is unknown. Per-base quality was not reported, and no clone a single base away is much larger than it. The data derive from a study of siplizumab effects on memory and regulatory T cells (dated by TCRdb to between 2018 and 2021). With respect to the entire study: The effect of the anti-CD2 antibody siplizumab on alloreactive T-cell subsets was examined in allogeneic mixed lymphocyte reactions constructed from human PBMCs. Broader findings and caveats from the paper: Unstimulated naive T cells appeared to be more diverse than memory T cells, and naive cells seemed to make a substantial contribution to the alloresponse. Among mappable alloreactive CD4+ clones, an average Treg-derived fraction of roughly 71% was observed with siplizumab, compared with approximately 26% in control reactions. Siplizumab significantly reduced the cumulative frequency of alloreactive sequences traceable to unstimulated CD4+ memory T cells. Whether proliferating Tregs from siplizumab cultures actually had suppressive function was not functionally confirmed. Sequences below about 10^-5 frequency were poorly captured, so only a minor fraction of alloreactive clones could be mapped to unstimulated subsets. For roughly 75-96% of proliferating CD4+ or CD8+ clones, no naive or memory phenotype could be assigned.

In the germline V gene, CDR1 corresponds to MGHDK and CDR2 to SYGVNS. Trimming removed 2 bases from V and 4 bases from J, leaving 8 bases between the germline ends. There are 13 amino acids in the CDR3, from cysteine to phenylalanine inclusive. Kept here is only the CDR3 DNA, which spans 39 bases and is read in frame from base 1. Library generation was performed with the immunoSEQ multiplex PCR assay. About 10^5 TCR templates per sample were assayed by the deep sequencing platform. Genomic DNA extracted from sorted T cells was the material used for TCRbeta CDR3 sequencing. In the authors' own workflow: The R programming language was used for clonal analysis of the TCRbeta CDR3 data. Alloreactive CD4+ and CD8+ clones were identified by comparing unstimulated samples to CFSE-low samples taken after the reaction. Alloreactive CD4+ clones were assigned to regulatory or non-regulatory origin by matching sequences to sorted unstimulated Treg and non-Treg repertoires. The source is immuneACCESS, and TCRdb retained only in-frame sequences with V and J called. Part of the clones is not carried over; for the studies checked, unresolved V genes explain less than half of this, and the remainder is unexplained. V, J and clone size are taken as reported in that table, and D and trimming were inferred from the DNA itself. The sample table contains 90,000 to 130,000 clones; only one count was recorded for 80% to 95% of them. Clones ranked in the top ten supply 1% to 1.5% of the sample.

Sorted unstimulated T cells and proliferating T cells recovered from mixed lymphocyte reactions underwent TCRbeta CDR3 sequencing. Fresh whole blood from approximately 10 HLA-typed healthy donors was used to isolate PBMCs. The material sequenced was CD4+ T cells sorted from blood. Recombination connected TRBV25-1 to TRBJ1-2, and perhaps TRBD1 as D gene, on 5 matching bases. This receptor was obtained from a human donor in good health. The nucleotide sequence is given as TGTGCCAGCAGTGAAGGTCAGGGCTATGGCTACACCTTC. Translated, this is CASSEGQGYGYTF.